This T cell receptor beta chain is from a study of OX40 agonist ivuxolimab in advanced cancers. Study-level background: Among those treated, three patients had partial responses, one with hepatocellular carcinoma and two with cutaneous melanoma.

TCRdb's table, derived via immunoSEQ multiplex PCR, lists solely in-frame clones and lacks some. The profile shows 100,000 to 130,000 clones, less than 95% of them singletons. CDR1 and CDR2 from the germline V gene are LNHDA and SQIVND (reference sequence). J gave up 4 bases and V 0 bases, and 8 bases lay outside the gene matches. The CDR3 covers 17 residues. The clonotype comes from an adult with an advanced solid tumor such as melanoma, head and neck, liver or kidney cancer. Sample: CD4+ or CD8+ T cells sorted from blood, taken in a trial of the OX40 agonist ivuxolimab. The V call is TRBV19, the J call TRBJ2-4, with 8 bases lining up with TRBD1. In DNA, the CDR3 is TGTGCCAGTAGTATAGATTCCTCAGGGGGCCGAAAAAACATTCAGTACTTC. Protein: CASSIDSSGGRKNIQYF.